The 27 T cell receptor beta chains below all came from one sample that was sequenced in a study of T cells in Graves' hyperthyroidism and ophthalmopathy. Using RNA transcripts as the source, TCR beta CDR3 regions were amplified. The TCR CDR3 was amplified in a first-round RT-PCR using the HTBI primer set. MiXCR, applied by TCRdb to the multiplex PCR reads, yields one record per CDR3 protein. The sample records some 400,000 distinct CDR3 sequences, about a fifth being singletons. The sequencing sample was made of blood. All receptors come from a woman younger than 30 with Graves' hyperthyroidism.

This clonotype was recorded many times. This sequence joins TRBV15 and TRBJ2-5; 9 bases map to TRBD1. Per germline, CDR1 LNHNV and CDR2 YYDKDF (reference sequence). CDR3 length: 13 residues. V was clipped by 6 bases and J by 10 bases; unmatched bases: 9. The chain's CDR3 is CATRGTGQSNQYF. The CDR3 DNA sequence: TGTGCCACCAGAGGGACAGGGCAGTCGAACCAGTACTTC.

The sample holds many counts of this clonotype. J is TRBJ2-4 and V is TRBV5-6; 12 positions agree with TRBD2. This CDR3 is 14 amino acids long. Germline loops: CDR1 SGHDT, CDR2 YYEEEE. V was pared by 3 bases and J by 6 bases, with 1 base of the junction left unmatched. As DNA, the CDR3 is TGTGCCAGCAGCTCTAGCGGGGGGGCAAACATTCAGTACTTC. As protein: CASSSSGGANIQYF. The complete variable domain, with remaining parts taken from reference TRBV5-6 and TRBJ2-4, reads DAGVTQSPTHLIKTRGQQVTLRCSPKSGHDTVSWYQQALGQGPQFIFQYYEEEERQRGNFPDRFSGHQFPNYSSELNVNALLLGDSALYLCASSSSGGANIQYFGAGTRLSVL.

This clonotype has a count of ten or more. V is TRBV3-1 and J is TRBJ1-1, with 11 bases matching TRBD1. The V and J ends lost 6 bases and 1 base, in that order; junction bases with no gene match: 4. This CDR3 is 15 amino acids long. CDR1 and CDR2 from the germline V gene are LGHDT and YNNKEL (reference sequence). CDR3 sequence (DNA): TGTGCCAGCAGGAGGGACAGGGGGAAGAACACTGAAGCTTTCTTT. Amino acid sequence: CASRRDRGKNTEAFF.

This clonotype occurred many times. The chain joins TRBV20-1 to TRBJ2-7; possible D gene TRBD2, 7 bases. The CDR3 loop spans 15 amino acids. CDR1 is DFQATT, CDR2 SNEGSKA, per germline (reference sequence). Deletions cut 5 bases from V and 2 bases from J, with 19 bases between. CDR3 bases: TGCAGTGCTCCCCCAGGGGCTAGCGGTACCTACGAGCAGTACTTC. This encodes CSAPPGASGTYEQYF.

This clonotype was detected ten times or more. The chain combines TRBV5-1 with TRBJ1-5, with D hard to call. CDR1 is SGHRS and CDR2 is YFSETQ in the germline V gene. This CDR3 comprises 13 residues. The V gene lost 0 bases and the J gene lost 7 bases, with 8 bases spanning the gap. The CDR3 loop is CASSLGREQPQHF. CDR3 DNA sequence: TGCGCCAGCAGCTTGGGCAGAGAACAGCCCCAGCATTTT.

This clonotype was recorded many times. This chain connects TRBV12-5 to TRBJ1-1, with a weak D call TRBD1 (6 bases). The V gene's germline CDR1 is LGHNT and CDR2 FRNRAP. The CDR3 is 15 residues long. V gave up 3 bases and J gave up 3 bases, with 14 bases separating them. Written as DNA, the CDR3 is TGTGCTAGTGGTTTTACAGGGATAGGACACACTGAAGCTTTCTTT. Translating gives CASGFTGIGHTEAFF.

The chain couples TRBV6-1 to TRBJ2-7, with a weak D call TRBD2 (6 bases). Germline V gene sequence: CDR1 MNHNS, CDR2 SASEGT. V dropped 5 bases and J dropped 5 bases, with 19 bases sitting between them. CDR3 length: 15 amino acids. The CDR3 nucleotides are TGTGCCAGCAGTCTCAGGTTGGGAGGTTTCGACGAGCAGTACTTC. The encoded protein is CASSLRLGGFDEQYF.

Ten or more counts support this clonotype. A much more abundant neighbour one base away suggests this may be a read error. The rearrangement links TRBV6-1 to TRBJ1-1; D not certain. CDR1 MNHNS and CDR2 SASEGT come from the germline V gene. There are 14 residues in the CDR3. CDR3 sequence: CASSVPGLATGAFF. The DNA of the CDR3 is TGTGCCAGCAGTGTGCCAGGCCTAGCCACTGGAGCTTTCTTT.

This clonotype was picked up a small number of times. An end of the junction differs from the germline gene, which may be a read error. The chain joins TRBV5-1 to TRBJ2-4; perhaps TRBD1 as D (5 bases). CDR3 length: 15 amino acids. Germline CDR1 SGHRS, CDR2 YFSETQ. The CDR3 DNA reads TGCGCCAGCAGCTTGGAAGGGGTAGCCAAAAACATTAAGTACTTC. This sequence encodes CASSLEGVAKNIKYF.

The chain carries TRBV2 and TRBJ2-5; TRBD2 aligns across 15 bases. Losses at the gene ends were 3 bases for V and 4 bases for J; bases not matched to a gene: 3. The CDR3 runs to 16 residues. Germline V gene lookup returns CDR1 SNHLY and CDR2 FYNNEI. The CDR3 loop is CASSEGLAGGRETQYF. In DNA, the CDR3 is TGTGCCAGCAGTGAGGGACTAGCGGGGGGCCGAGAGACCCAGTACTTC.

The chain joins TRBV10-2 to TRBJ1-2; tentatively, D is TRBD1 (5 bases). The germline V gene encodes CDR1 WSHSY and CDR2 SAAADI. V lost 0 bases and J 8 bases, leaving 16 bases between the germline ends. This CDR3 is 15 amino acids long. The CDR3 sequence: CASSESPGAFKGYTF. As DNA, the CDR3 is TGCGCCAGCAGTGAGTCGCCTGGGGCTTTTAAGGGCTACACCTTC.

This clonotype was recorded at least ten times. The chain carries TRBV7-8 and TRBJ2-7; 9 nucleotides align to TRBD1. The germline gives CDR1 SGHVS, CDR2 FQNEAQ. This CDR3 contains 16 residues. V was clipped by 5 bases and J by 1 base; unmatched bases: 9. This CDR3 reads CASSITTGGQSYEQYF. The CDR3 DNA reads TGTGCCAGCAGCATAACAACAGGGGGCCAGTCCTACGAGCAGTACTTC. The complete variable domain, with remaining parts taken from reference TRBV7-8 and TRBJ2-7, reads GAGVSQSPRYKVAKRGQDVALRCDPISGHVSLFWYQQALGQGPEFLTYFQNEAQLDKSGLPSDRFFAERPEGSVSTLKIQRTQQEDSAVYLCASSITTGGQSYEQYFGPGTRLTVT.

This clonotype was detected many times. The chain carries TRBV10-3 and TRBJ1-2; D unresolved. CDR1 ENHRY and CDR2 SYGVKD come from the germline V gene. V was clipped by 3 bases and J by 8 bases, with 4 bases between them. The CDR3 covers 10 residues. The CDR3, as DNA: TGTGCCATCAGTGATCAGGGCTACACCTTC. Translating it yields CAISDQGYTF.

This clonotype was recorded many times. The chain is built from TRBV10-3 and TRBJ2-7; the D gene is possibly TRBD1 (5 bases). The CDR3 totals 12 residues. V shed 5 bases and J shed 5 bases, with 10 bases lying between them. Germline loops: CDR1 ENHRY, CDR2 SYGVKD. CDR3: CAISQGVDEQYF. The CDR3 DNA is TGTGCCATCAGTCAAGGGGTAGACGAGCAGTACTTC.

The rearrangement joins TRBV29-1 to TRBJ2-5, with no clear D. V lost 4 bases and J lost 5, with 5 bases in between. This CDR3 spans 10 amino acids. The germline gives CDR1 SQVTM, CDR2 ANQGSEA. The CDR3 loop reads CSVAMETQYF. Written as DNA, the CDR3 is TGCAGCGTTGCTATGGAGACCCAGTACTTC.

This clonotype was counted a few times. Relative to the germline gene, one junction end is altered; a read error may explain this. The gene calls are TRBV30 and TRBJ2-5, with TRBD2 matching over 7 bases. Per the germline V gene, CDR1 is GTSNPN and CDR2 is SVGIG (reference sequence). The CDR3 spans 11 residues. CDR3: CAWGLGETRYF. CDR3 nucleotide sequence: TGTGCCTGGGGACTAGGGGAGACCCGGTACTTC.

This clonotype was recorded many times. V usage is TRBV11-2 and J usage is TRBJ1-5; D call uncertain. This CDR3 is built from 15 residues. The germline V and J ends were trimmed by 2 bases and 5 bases, with 13 bases remaining between them. In germline, CDR1 is SGHAT, CDR2 FQNNGV. The CDR3 DNA reads as TGTGCCAGCAGCTTAAGGCTGACGGCCGATCAGCCCCAGCATTTT. Translation gives CASSLRLTADQPQHF.

This clonotype was observed at least ten times. The chain has TRBV12-3 or TRBV12-4 and TRBJ1-3; maybe TRBD1 (5 bases). Trimming left V 6 bases short and J 0 bases short, with 12 bases between. The CDR3 is 15 amino acids. The CDR3 loop reads CASSRGAVSGNTIYF. CDR3 coding DNA: TGTGCCAGCAGCCGCGGGGCTGTCTCTGGAAACACCATATATTTT.

The chain employs TRBV2 and TRBJ2-7; D unresolved. V gave up 7 bases and J gave up 3 bases, with 16 bases separating them. Germline V gene sequence: CDR1 SNHLY, CDR2 FYNNEI. The CDR3 is 14 residues long. The CDR3 region is CASKSPPVHYEQYF. The CDR3 DNA is TGTGCCAGCAAGTCCCCGCCAGTCCACTACGAGCAGTACTTC. Drawing the rest from reference TRBV2 and TRBJ2-7, the complete variable domain is EPEVTQTPSHQVTQMGQEVILRCVPISNHLYFYWYRQILGQKVEFLVSFYNNEISEKSEIFDDQFSVERPDGSNFTLKIRSTKLEDSAMYFCASKSPPVHYEQYFGPGTRLTVT.

The genes are TRBV5-1 and TRBJ2-2; no definite D call. CDR3 size: 14 residues. Germline CDR1 SGHRS, CDR2 YFSETQ. The ends were cut back, 2 bases at V and 5 bases at J, with 10 bases in the middle. The CDR3 here is CASSLGGETGELFF. The CDR3 region has the DNA TGCGCCAGCAGCTTAGGCGGAGAGACCGGGGAGCTGTTTTTT.

This clonotype was seen ten or more times. This chain links TRBV6-5 with TRBJ1-2; tentatively, D is TRBD1 (5 bases). The V gene lost 4 bases and the J gene lost 2 bases, with 23 bases spanning the gap. The CDR3 length is 18 residues. The germline V gene has CDR1 MNHEY and CDR2 SVGAGI. CDR3 in amino acids: CASSLSGRSDPRNYGYTF. DNA for the CDR3: TGTGCCAGCAGTTTATCGGGACGGAGCGACCCAAGAAACTATGGCTACACCTTC.

The sample holds many counts of this clonotype. This chain links TRBV12-3 or TRBV12-4 with TRBJ1-3; no definite D call. The CDR3 covers 14 residues. V lost 3 bases, J lost 0 bases, and 6 bases lay in between. The CDR3 here is CASSFQSSGNTIYF. The CDR3 nucleotides read TGTGCCAGCAGTTTTCAGAGCTCTGGAAACACCATATATTTT.

This clonotype was found many times. The chain uses TRBV12-3 or TRBV12-4 and TRBJ1-2, with D possibly being TRBD1 (5 bases). Between the trimmed V and J ends, which lost 5 bases and 2 bases, there was a span of 9 bases. This CDR3 has 13 amino acids. DNA of the CDR3: TGTGCCAGCAGTGAGGGACGGAACTATGGCTACACCTTC. It specifies CASSEGRNYGYTF.

This clonotype was seen repeatedly, ten times or more. The CDR3 DNA reads TGTGCCAGCAGCCCCTTAACTAACAGGGGAAACTATGGCTACACCTTC. Protein product: CASSPLTNRGNYGYTF. V usage is TRBV7-8 and J usage is TRBJ1-2; 7 nucleotides line up with TRBD1. This CDR3 region has 16 residues. V was pared by 5 bases and J by 2 bases, with 11 bases of the junction left unmatched. Germline lookup yields CDR1 SGHVS and CDR2 FQNEAQ.

The chain couples TRBV6-4 to TRBJ2-7; tentatively, D is TRBD2 (6 bases). V was clipped by 8 bases and J by 3 bases, with 14 bases between them. The CDR3 covers 13 residues. CDR1 is MRHNA and CDR2 is SNTAGT in the germline V gene. The CDR3 loop is CASLGLGGYEQYF. Here the CDR3 DNA reads TGTGCCAGCCTGGGGCTGGGGGGCTACGAGCAGTACTTC.

The table lists this clonotype with many counts. The chain employs TRBV5-1 and TRBJ1-1; D might be TRBD1 (6 bases). Trimming removed 3 bases from V and 11 bases from J, with 11 bases in between. The CDR3 loop spans 11 amino acids. Germline V gene sequence: CDR1 SGHRS, CDR2 YFSETQ. This CDR3 is CASSSWQGAFF. As DNA, the CDR3 is TGCGCCAGCAGCTCTTGGCAGGGGGCTTTCTTT.

This clonotype came up many times. The J gene is TRBJ1-1, the V gene TRBV5-6, with 9 bases lining up with TRBD1. This CDR3 comprises 14 residues. Germline V lookup: CDR1 SGHDT, CDR2 YYEEEE. V lost 3 bases and J lost 5; bases outside the gene matches: 5. CDR3 residues: CASSYRGRRTEAFF. CDR3 bases: TGTGCCAGCAGCTACAGGGGGCGTCGGACTGAAGCTTTCTTT.